The clone carrying this T cell receptor beta chain was seen a few times. Its antigen is undetermined. V was clipped by 6 bases and J by 5 bases; unmatched bases: 10. The CDR3 has 15 amino acids. Germline loops: CDR1 SEHNR, CDR2 FQNEAQ (reference sequence). This entry comes from a study of post-analysis software for immune sequencing data. Study background: The study covered relapsing-remitting, secondary progressive and progressive-relapsing courses of multiple sclerosis. Study-level results: Multiple sclerosis was associated with a significant reduction in normalized Chao1 diversity relative to controls. Included in a set of roughly 5 TRBV segments more frequent in patients than controls were TRBV5-6, TRBV5-1 and TRBV20-1.

The TCR beta cDNA libraries carried unique molecular identifiers. TCRdb itself ran the PCR reads through MiXCR, one entry per CDR3 protein. This sample has under 200,000 distinct CDR3 sequences, with roughly 34% found just once. This chain connects TRBV7-9 to TRBJ2-5, with 9 positions matching TRBD1. Sample: blood, taken after autologous hematopoietic stem cell transplantation. The TCR sequence derives from a girl between 10 and 17 years old with multiple sclerosis. The CDR3 DNA reads TGTGCCAGCAGGATGGACAGGGGATCTTTGGAGACCCAGTACTTC. This encodes CASRMDRGSLETQYF.